In its sample, the clone carrying this T cell receptor beta chain was seen many times. Losses at the gene ends were 5 bases for V and 5 bases for J; bases not matched to a gene: 8. Germline loops: CDR1 SGHAT, CDR2 FQNNGV. The CDR3 length is 14 residues. Time point meaning: patch test 1, 2 weeks after DPC sensitization. Treatment specified: therapeutic diphenylcyclopropenone sensitization with weekly scalp DPC. These data belong to a study of human T cells and chemical hapten exposure. Overall study: On the upper back, patch tests were applied with 0.01% DPC and read at 6 days.

TCRdb processed the RACE reads anew with MiXCR; each CDR3 protein has one entry. The data contain tens of thousands of distinct CDR3 sequences, about a tenth of them singletons. V and J are TRBV11-2 and TRBJ2-5; 7 bases line up with TRBD1. The sample was whole blood, taken in connection with sensitization to the hapten diphenylcyclopropenone (DPC). The TCR sequence derives from a woman in her 50s with alopecia areata. Some clones in this sample may be carry-over from other donors' samples. The CDR3 is CASSPTTGRETQYF. The CDR3 bases are TGTGCCAGCAGCCCCACGACAGGGCGGGAGACCCAGTACTTC.